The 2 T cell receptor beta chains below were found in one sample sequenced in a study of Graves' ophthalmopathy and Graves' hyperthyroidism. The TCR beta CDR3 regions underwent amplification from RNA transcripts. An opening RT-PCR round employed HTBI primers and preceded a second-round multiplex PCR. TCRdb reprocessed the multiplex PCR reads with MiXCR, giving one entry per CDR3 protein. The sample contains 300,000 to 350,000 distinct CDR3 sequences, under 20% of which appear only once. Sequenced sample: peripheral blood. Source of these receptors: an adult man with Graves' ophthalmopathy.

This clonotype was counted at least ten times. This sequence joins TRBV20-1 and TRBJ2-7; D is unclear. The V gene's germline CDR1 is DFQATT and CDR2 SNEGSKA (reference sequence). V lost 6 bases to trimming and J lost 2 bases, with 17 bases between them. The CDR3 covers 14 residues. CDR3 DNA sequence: TGCAGTGCCCGTTATCCGGGCCGGACCTACGAGCAGTACTTC. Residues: CSARYPGRTYEQYF.

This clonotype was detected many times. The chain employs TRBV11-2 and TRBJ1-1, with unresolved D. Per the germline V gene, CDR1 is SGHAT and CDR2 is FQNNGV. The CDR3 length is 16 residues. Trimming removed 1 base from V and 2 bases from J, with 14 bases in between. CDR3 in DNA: TGTGCCAGCAGCTTAGGGGCGTTTCGTGGAAACACTGAAGCTTTCTTT. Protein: CASSLGAFRGNTEAFF.